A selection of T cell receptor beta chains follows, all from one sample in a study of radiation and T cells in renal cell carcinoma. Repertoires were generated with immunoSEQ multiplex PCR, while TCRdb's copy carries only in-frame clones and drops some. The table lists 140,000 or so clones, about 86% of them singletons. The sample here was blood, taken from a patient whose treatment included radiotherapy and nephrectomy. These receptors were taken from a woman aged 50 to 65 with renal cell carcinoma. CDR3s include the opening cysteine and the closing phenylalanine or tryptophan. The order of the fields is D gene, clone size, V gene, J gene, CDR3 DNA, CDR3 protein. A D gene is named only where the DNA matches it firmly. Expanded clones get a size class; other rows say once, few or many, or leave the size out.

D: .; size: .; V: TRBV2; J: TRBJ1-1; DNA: TGTGCCAGCAGAGCCGGGCCGAACACTGAAGCTTTCTTT; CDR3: CASRAGPNTEAFF
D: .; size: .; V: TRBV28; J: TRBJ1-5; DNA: TGTGCCAGCAGGGACGGCGGGACGTCATTTAAACCCCAGCATTTT; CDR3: CASRDGGTSFKPQHF
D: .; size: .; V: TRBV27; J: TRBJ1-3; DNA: TGTGCCAGCAGCCCGTCCTTCTTCTCTGGAAACACCATATATTTT; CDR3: CASSPSFFSGNTIYF
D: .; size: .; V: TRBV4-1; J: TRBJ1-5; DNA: TGCGCCAGCAGCCAAGTGGCAAGCAATCAGCCCCAGCATTTT; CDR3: CASSQVASNQPQHF
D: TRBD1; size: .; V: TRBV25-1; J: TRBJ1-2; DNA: TGTGCCAGCAGTGGTACAGGGGGAGGAGGCTACACCTTC; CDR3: CASSGTGGGGYTF
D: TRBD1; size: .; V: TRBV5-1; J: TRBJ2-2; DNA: TGCGCCAGCAGCTTTAATGGGGACAGCCGTACCGGGGAGCTGTTTTTT; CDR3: CASSFNGDSRTGELFF
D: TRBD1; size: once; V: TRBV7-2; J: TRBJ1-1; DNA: TGTGCCAGCAGCTGGGACAGGGAGACTGAAGCTTTCTTT; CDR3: CASSWDRETEAFF
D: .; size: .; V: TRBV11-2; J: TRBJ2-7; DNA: TGTGCCAGCAGCTTTTTTGGGGGGTCAGCCTACGAGCAGTACTTC; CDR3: CASSFFGGSAYEQYF
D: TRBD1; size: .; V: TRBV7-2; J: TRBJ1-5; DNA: TGTGCCAGCAGCTTTTTTGTCGGAGGGGGCGGGCAGCCCCAGCATTTT; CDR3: CASSFFVGGGGQPQHF
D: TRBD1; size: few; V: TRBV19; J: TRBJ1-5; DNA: TGTGCCAGTAGTACCTCCTACAGGGGGCGACAGCCCCAGCATTTT; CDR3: CASSTSYRGRQPQHF
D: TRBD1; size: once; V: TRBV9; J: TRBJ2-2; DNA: TGTGCCAGCAGCCCTAAGCCGACCGGGACAGCAACCGGGGAGCTGTTTTTT; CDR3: CASSPKPTGTATGELFF
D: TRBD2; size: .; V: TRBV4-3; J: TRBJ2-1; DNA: TGCGCCAGCAGCCAAGATCGGGGGGGGAGCTCCTACAATGAGCAGTTCTTC; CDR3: CASSQDRGGSSYNEQFF
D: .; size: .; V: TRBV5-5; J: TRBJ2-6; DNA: TGTGCCAGCAGCTTGGACGCGGGATCTGGGGCCAACGTCCTGACTTTC; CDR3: CASSLDAGSGANVLTF
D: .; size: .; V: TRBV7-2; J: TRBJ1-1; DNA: TGTGCCAGCGCCGGGGGAGCTCTTATGAACACTGAAGCTTTCTTT; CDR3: CASAGGALMNTEAFF
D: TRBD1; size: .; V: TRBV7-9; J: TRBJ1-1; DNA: TGTGCCAGCAGCTTCCCCCCGGGGACAGGGGGCGGTGAAGCTTTCTTT; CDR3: CASSFPPGTGGGEAFF
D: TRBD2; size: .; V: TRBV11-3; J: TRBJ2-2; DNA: TGTGCCAGCAGCCCCAGCGGGAGATGGACCACCGGGGAGCTGTTTTTT; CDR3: CASSPSGRWTTGELFF
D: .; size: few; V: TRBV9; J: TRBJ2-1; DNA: TGTGCCAGCAGCCCGCTGCTGGGGGAATTCTACAATGAGCAGTTCTTC; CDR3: CASSPLLGEFYNEQFF